The 7 T cell receptor beta chains presented below share a single source sample, sequenced in a study of blood T cell repertoires in COVID-19. Data came from immunoSEQ multiplex PCR; TCRdb stores just in-frame clones and leaves some out. Among hundreds of thousands of clones listed, around 87% were seen once. The specimen sequenced was PBMCs or T cells enriched from blood (not recorded which). The receptors were sampled from a man in his thirties or forties who had recovered from COVID-19.

This sequence joins TRBV5-4 and TRBJ2-7; 8 bases agree with TRBD1. Per germline, CDR1 SGHNT and CDR2 YYREEE (reference sequence). Trimming removed 4 bases from V and 2 bases from J; junction bases left unmatched: 2. The CDR3 has 13 amino acids. The CDR3 protein is CASSQQGAYEQYF. Here the CDR3 DNA reads TGTGCCAGCAGCCAACAGGGGGCCTACGAGCAGTACTTC.

This chain joins TRBV9 and TRBJ2-1, with 7 positions matching TRBD1. V gave up 3 bases and J gave up 2 bases; unmatched junction bases: 5. Germline values: CDR1 SGDLS, CDR2 YYNGEE. The CDR3 sequence is 15 residues long. Here the CDR3 reads CASSATGSTYNEQFF. CDR3 sequence (DNA): TGTGCCAGCAGCGCGACAGGGAGTACCTACAATGAGCAGTTCTTC.

The V and J genes are TRBV4-1 and TRBJ2-5, with 14 bases that match TRBD2. J lost 5 bases, V lost 4 bases, and 6 bases had no gene match. The CDR3 extends over 16 amino acids. Germline V CDR1 and CDR2: MGHRA, YSYEKL. CDR3 DNA: TGCGCCAGCAGCCCCTTCGGGACTAGCGGGAGTGAGACCCAGTACTTC. The encoded protein is CASSPFGTSGSETQYF.

The chain joins TRBV7-2 to TRBJ1-5; D remains ambiguous. Trimming pared 2 bases from V and 9 bases from J, leaving 11 bases between. The CDR3 covers 13 residues. Germline V lookup: CDR1 SGHTA, CDR2 FQGNSA. The CDR3 DNA sequence: TGTGCCAGCAGCTTAAATTTAGCGGCGCCCCAGCATTTT. Translation gives CASSLNLAAPQHF.

This clone was seen once. The V and J genes are TRBV10-3 and TRBJ1-2; D might be TRBD1 (6 bases). Germline V lookup: CDR1 ENHRY, CDR2 SYGVKD. The CDR3 length is 13 residues. With 10 bases removed from V and 8 bases from J, the gap between germline ends came to 20 bases. Here the CDR3 DNA reads TGTGCCACTAACAGGGATTTCAGTGAAGGCTACACCTTC. Its protein is CATNRDFSEGYTF.

V gene TRBV7-9 combines with J gene TRBJ1-5, with D unclear. Germline V gene data show CDR1 as SEHNR and CDR2 as FQNEAQ (reference sequence). Between the trimmed V and J ends, which lost 5 bases and 9 bases, there was a span of 26 bases. This CDR3 contains 17 residues. CDR3 sequence: CASSHSPRERREVPQHF. The CDR3 DNA is TGTGCCAGCAGCCACTCACCTAGGGAGAGGAGAGAAGTGCCCCAGCATTTT.

The CDR3 loop reads CASLSRGEKLFF. The CDR3 DNA reads as TGTGCCAGCTTATCCCGGGGGGAAAAACTGTTTTTT. This chain joins TRBV6-5 and TRBJ1-4, with D possibly TRBD1 on 5 matching bases. This CDR3 spans 12 amino acids. Trimming took 8 bases from V and 8 from J, leaving 12 bases between them. From germline, CDR1 is MNHEY and CDR2 SVGAGI.